Given below is one TCR beta chain in context. The CDR3 contains 17 residues. Generated by immunoSEQ multiplex PCR, the TCRdb table keeps only in-frame clones and is missing some. In the table there are a few hundred thousand clones, approximately 87% of which are singletons. This specimen comes from a study of blood T cell repertoires in COVID-19. V is TRBV21-1 and J is TRBJ2-5; TRBD2, the D gene given by the table, was not confirmed from the DNA. TRBV21-1 is a documented pseudogene. This receptor was taken from a man between 60 and 70 years old with acute or convalescent COVID-19. The material sequenced was peripheral blood. CDR3 bases: TGTGCCAGCAGCCCCCATCGACCTAGCGGGGCCCCCGGGACCCAGTACTTC. Protein sequence: CASSPHRPSGAPGTQYF.